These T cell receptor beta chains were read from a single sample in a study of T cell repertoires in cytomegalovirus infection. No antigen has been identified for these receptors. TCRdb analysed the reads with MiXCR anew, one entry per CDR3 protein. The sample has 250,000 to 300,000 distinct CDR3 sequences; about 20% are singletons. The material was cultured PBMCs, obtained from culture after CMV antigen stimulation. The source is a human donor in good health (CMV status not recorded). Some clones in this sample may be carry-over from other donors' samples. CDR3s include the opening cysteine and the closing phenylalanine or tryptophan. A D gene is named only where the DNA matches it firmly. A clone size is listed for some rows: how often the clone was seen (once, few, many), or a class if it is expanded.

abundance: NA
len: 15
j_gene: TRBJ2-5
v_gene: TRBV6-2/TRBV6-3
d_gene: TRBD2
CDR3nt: TGTGCCAGCAGTTACTGGGCGGGAGTGGCGAAGACCCAGTACTTC
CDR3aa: CASSYWAGVAKTQYF

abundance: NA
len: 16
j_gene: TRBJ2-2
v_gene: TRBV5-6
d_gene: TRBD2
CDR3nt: TGTGCCAGCAGCTCCGGACTAGCGGTGAACACCGGGGAGCTGTTTTTT
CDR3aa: CASSSGLAVNTGELFF

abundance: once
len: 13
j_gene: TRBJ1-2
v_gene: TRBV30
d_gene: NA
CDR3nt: TGTGCCTGGAGATCCGACTCGAACTATGGCTACACCTTC
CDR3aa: CAWRSDSNYGYTF

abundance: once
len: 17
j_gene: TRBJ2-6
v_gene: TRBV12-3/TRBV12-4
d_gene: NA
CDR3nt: TGTGCCAGCAGACCGCCGGGGGATGTCTCTGGGGCCAACGTCCTGACTTTC
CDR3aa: CASRPPGDVSGANVLTF

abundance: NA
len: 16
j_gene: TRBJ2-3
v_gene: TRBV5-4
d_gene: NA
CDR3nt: TGTGCCAGCAGCTCTCCAGGGGTTTTTAGGACAGATACGCAGTATTTT
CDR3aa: CASSSPGVFRTDTQYF

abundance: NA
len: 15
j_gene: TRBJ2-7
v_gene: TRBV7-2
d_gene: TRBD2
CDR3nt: TGTGCCAGCAGCTTAGAACTAGCGGAAAGCTACGAGCAGTACTTC
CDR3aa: CASSLELAESYEQYF

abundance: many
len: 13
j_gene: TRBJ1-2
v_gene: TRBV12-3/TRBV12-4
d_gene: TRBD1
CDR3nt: TGTGCCACCACAGGGGAGAGATACTCTGGCTACACCTTC
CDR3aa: CATTGERYSGYTF

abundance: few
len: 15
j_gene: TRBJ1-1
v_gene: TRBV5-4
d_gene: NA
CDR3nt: TGTGCCAGCAGCTTGTTTGGGATAAAGAACACTGAAGCTTTCTTT
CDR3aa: CASSLFGIKNTEAFF

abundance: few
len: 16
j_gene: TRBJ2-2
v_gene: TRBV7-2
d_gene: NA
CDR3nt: TGTGCCAGCAGCTTATCCGGAGCGGGCCAAGGCGGGGAGCTGTTTTTT
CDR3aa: CASSLSGAGQGGELFF

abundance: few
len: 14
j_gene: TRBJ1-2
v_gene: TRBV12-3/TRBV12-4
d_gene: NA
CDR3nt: TGTGCCAGCAGCTCCGGGGGGGGCGGCTATGGCTACACCTTC
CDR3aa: CASSSGGGGYGYTF

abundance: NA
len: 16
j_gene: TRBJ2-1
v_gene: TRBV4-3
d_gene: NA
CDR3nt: TGCGCCAGCAGCCAAGAAGAGCAGGTCAGGGGGGGTGAGCAGTTCTTC
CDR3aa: CASSQEEQVRGGEQFF

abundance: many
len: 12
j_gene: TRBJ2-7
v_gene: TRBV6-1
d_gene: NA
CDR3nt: TGTGCCAGCAGTCTTGGAATCTACGAGCAGTACTTC
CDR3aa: CASSLGIYEQYF

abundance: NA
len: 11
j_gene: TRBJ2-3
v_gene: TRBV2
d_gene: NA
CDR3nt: TGTGCCAGCCGCAATGCGGATACGCAGTATTTT
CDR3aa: CASRNADTQYF

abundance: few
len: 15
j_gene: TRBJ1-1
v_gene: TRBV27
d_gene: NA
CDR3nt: TGTGCCAGCATCTTGTCAGGGGCTAGGAACACTGAAGCTTTCTTT
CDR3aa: CASILSGARNTEAFF

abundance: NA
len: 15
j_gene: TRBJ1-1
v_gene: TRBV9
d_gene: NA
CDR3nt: TGTGCCAGCAGCGTAGTGGGTGAGGGAAGCACTGAAGCTTTCTTT
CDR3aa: CASSVVGEGSTEAFF

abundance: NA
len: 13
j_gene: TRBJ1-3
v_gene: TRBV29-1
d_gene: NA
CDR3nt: TGCAGCGTGATCGACAGCTCTGGAAACACCATATATTTT
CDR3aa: CSVIDSSGNTIYF

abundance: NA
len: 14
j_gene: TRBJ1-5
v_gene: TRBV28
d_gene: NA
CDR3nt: TGTGCCAGCAGTTCCCCACAGGGATGGCAGCCCCAGCATTTT
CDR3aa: CASSSPQGWQPQHF

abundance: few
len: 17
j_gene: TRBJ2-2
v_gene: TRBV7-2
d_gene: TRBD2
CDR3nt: TGTGCCAGCAGCTCCGAGCCAGCGGGAGGTCGGACCGGGGAGCTGTTTTTT
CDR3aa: CASSSEPAGGRTGELFF

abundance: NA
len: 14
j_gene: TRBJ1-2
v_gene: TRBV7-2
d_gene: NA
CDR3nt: TGTGCCAGCAGCCCCTCTGGTCCGAGGGATGGCTACACCTTC
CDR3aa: CASSPSGPRDGYTF

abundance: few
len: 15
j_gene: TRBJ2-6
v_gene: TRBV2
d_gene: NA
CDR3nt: TGTGCCAGCAGGGACTACAGCTCTGGGGCCAACGTCCTGACTTTC
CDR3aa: CASRDYSSGANVLTF

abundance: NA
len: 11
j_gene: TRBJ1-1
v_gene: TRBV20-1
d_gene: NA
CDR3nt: TGCAGTGCCAAGGGCGGCGTAGGGGCTTTCTTT
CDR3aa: CSAKGGVGAFF

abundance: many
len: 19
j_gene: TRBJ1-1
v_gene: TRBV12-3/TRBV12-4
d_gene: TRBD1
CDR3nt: TGTGCCAGCAGTCGACTAAACAGGGGATTAAGTTTCATGAACACTGAAGCTTTCTTT
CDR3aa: CASSRLNRGLSFMNTEAFF

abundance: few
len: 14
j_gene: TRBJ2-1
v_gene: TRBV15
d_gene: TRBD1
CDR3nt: TGTGCCACCAGCCCTGGGACAGGGGAGAATGAGCAGTTCTTC
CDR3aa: CATSPGTGENEQFF

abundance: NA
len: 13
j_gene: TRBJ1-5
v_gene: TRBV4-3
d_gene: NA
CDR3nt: TGCGCCAGCAGCCAAGAACAGCTTCAGCCCCAGCATTTT
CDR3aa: CASSQEQLQPQHF

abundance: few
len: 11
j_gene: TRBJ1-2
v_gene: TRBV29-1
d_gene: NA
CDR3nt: TGCAGCGTTGTAGGGGTATATGGCTACACCTTC
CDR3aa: CSVVGVYGYTF

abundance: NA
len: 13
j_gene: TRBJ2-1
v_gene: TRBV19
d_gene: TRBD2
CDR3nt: TGTGCCAGTAGTGCCGCGGGAGAGGATGAGCAGTTCTTC
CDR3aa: CASSAAGEDEQFF

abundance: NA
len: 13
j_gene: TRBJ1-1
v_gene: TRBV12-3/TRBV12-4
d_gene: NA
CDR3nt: TGTGCCAGCAGTTGGGGGATGAACACTGAAGCTTTCTTT
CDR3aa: CASSWGMNTEAFF

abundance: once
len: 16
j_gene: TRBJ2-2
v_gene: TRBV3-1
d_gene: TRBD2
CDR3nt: TGTGCCAGCAGCCAACCGACTAGCCCGAACACCGGGGAGCTGTTTTTT
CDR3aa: CASSQPTSPNTGELFF

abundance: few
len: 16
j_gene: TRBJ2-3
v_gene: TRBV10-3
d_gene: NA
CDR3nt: TGTGCCATCAAACGGGGCCAGGGGGGAAACACAGATACGCAGTATTTT
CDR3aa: CAIKRGQGGNTDTQYF

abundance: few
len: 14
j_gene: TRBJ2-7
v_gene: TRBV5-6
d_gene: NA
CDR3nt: TGTGCCAGCAGCTTGGGCGTCTACTCCTACGAGCAGTACTTC
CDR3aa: CASSLGVYSYEQYF

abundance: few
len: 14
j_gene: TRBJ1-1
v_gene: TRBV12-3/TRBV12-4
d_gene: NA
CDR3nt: TGTGCCAGCAGCTACCAGGGTCCGAACACTGAAGCTTTCTTT
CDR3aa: CASSYQGPNTEAFF

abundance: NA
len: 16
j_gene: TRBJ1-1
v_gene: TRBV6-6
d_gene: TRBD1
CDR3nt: TGTGCCAGCAGTTACCCCCCGACAGGGGTGAGGACTGAAGCTTTCTTT
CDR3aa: CASSYPPTGVRTEAFF

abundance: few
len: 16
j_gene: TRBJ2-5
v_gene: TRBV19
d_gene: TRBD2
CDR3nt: TGTGCCAGTAGTGCAGCCGGGACTAGCGGTGAAGAGACCCAGTACTTC
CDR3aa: CASSAAGTSGEETQYF

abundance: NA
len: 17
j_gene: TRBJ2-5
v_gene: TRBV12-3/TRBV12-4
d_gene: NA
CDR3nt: TGTGCCAGCAGTTTAGCGCTCAGGGTTGTTTCGCAAGAGACCCAGTACTTC
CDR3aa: CASSLALRVVSQETQYF

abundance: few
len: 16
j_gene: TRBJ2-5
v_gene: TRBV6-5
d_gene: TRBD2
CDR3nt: TGTGCCAGCAGTTACTCGGGGCTAGCGGGAGGGGAGACCCAGTACTTC
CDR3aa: CASSYSGLAGGETQYF

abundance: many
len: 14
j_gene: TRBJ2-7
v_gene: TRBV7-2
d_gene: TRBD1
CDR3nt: TGTGCCAGCAGACTGGGACAGAGTTCCTACGAGCAGTACTTC
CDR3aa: CASRLGQSSYEQYF

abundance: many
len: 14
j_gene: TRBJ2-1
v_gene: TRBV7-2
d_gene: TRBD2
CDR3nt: TGTGCCAGCAGCTTAACTAGCGGGAGCTATGAGCAGTTCTTC
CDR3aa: CASSLTSGSYEQFF

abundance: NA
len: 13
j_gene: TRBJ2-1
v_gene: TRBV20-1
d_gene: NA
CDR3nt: TGCAGTGCCCCAGGGGCAGGCTACAATGAGCAGTTCTTC
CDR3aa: CSAPGAGYNEQFF

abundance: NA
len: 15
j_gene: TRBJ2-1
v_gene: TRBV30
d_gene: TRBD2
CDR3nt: TGTGCCTGGGGAAGGGCACTAGCGGGAGTAAATGAGCAGTTCTTC
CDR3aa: CAWGRALAGVNEQFF

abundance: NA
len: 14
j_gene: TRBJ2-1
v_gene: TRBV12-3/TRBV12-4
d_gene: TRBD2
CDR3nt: TGTGCCAGCGGAGCGGGGAACGTGTACAATGAGCAGTTCTTC
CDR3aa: CASGAGNVYNEQFF

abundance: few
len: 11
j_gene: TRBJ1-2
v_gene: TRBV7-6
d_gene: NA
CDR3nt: TGTGCCAGCAGGGGTGAATATGGCTACACCTTC
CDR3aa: CASRGEYGYTF

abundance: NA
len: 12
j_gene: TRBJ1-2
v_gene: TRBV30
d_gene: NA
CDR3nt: TGTGCCTGGAGTGTAAACCTGGGGGGCTACACCTTC
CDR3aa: CAWSVNLGGYTF

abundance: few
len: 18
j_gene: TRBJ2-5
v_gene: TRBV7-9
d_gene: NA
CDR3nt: TGTGCCAGCAGCCCGCCTTTAGCGGAGAATCCGATTAAAGAGACCCAGTACTTC
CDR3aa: CASSPPLAENPIKETQYF

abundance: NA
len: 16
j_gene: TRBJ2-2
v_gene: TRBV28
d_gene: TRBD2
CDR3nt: TGTGCCAGCAGTTTAGGACTAGCGGGAGAAATGCGGGAGCTGTTTTTT
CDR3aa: CASSLGLAGEMRELFF

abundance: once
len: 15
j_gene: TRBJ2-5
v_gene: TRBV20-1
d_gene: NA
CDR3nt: TGCAGTGCTAGAGCAGCTGGCAGCAGTCAAGAGACCCAGTACTTC
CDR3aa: CSARAAGSSQETQYF

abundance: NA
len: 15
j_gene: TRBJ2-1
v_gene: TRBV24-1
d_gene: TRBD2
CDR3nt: TGTGCCACCAGCGGGGGACTAGCGGGGTACAATGAGCAGTTCTTC
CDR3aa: CATSGGLAGYNEQFF

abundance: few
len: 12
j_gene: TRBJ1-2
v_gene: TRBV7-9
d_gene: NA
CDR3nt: TGTGCCAGCAGCCGTCTCAGCGATGGCTACACCTTC
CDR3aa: CASSRLSDGYTF

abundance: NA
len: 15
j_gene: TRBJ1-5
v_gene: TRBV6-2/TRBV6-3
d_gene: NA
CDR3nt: TGTGCCAGCAGTTACTCTTGGGGTGATTATCAGCCCCAGCATTTT
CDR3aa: CASSYSWGDYQPQHF

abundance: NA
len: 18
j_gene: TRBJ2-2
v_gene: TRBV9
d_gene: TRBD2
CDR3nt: TGTGCCAGCAGTTATCCTGGGACTAGCGGAAGGAACACCGGGGAGCTGTTTTTT
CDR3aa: CASSYPGTSGRNTGELFF